This T cell receptor (beta chain) was captured in a study of vaccination effects on CD4 cells after COVID-19. In the study overall: At 16 days and one week before vaccination, a couple of convalescent patients gave samples.

Assay used: immunoSEQ multiplex PCR; TCRdb lists only in-frame clones, some missing. In the table there are under 65,000 clones, 65% to 80% of which are singletons. Expansion of antigen-specific CD4+ T cells with viral peptide pools was carried out by the ViraFEST assay before sequencing. Subsequent to a culture period of nine to ten days, CD4+ T cells were isolated. The person acquired a PCR-confirmed SARS-CoV-2 infection between March and December 2020. The CDR3 has 17 residues. The germline CDR1 and CDR2 sequences are MNHEY and SVGEGT. J gave up 4 bases and V 0 bases, and 5 bases lay outside the gene matches. As to this clone: The target antigen is unknown.

Whole-study results and caveats: Marked clonal contraction was seen late after vaccination (in both infection- and vaccine-induced clones).

This clonotype was sampled from a human donor who had a prior SARS-CoV-2 infection. The sample here was CD4+ T cells from PBMCs cultured with HIV peptides, taken before COVID-19 vaccination. Regarding subset: HIV-1 Nef peptide pool negative control/reference culture. J is TRBJ2-3 and V is TRBV6-2 or TRBV6-3; 12 bases agree with TRBD2. The CDR3 here is CASSYSTTSGSSDTQYF. For the CDR3, the DNA is TGTGCCAGCAGTTACTCGACGACTAGCGGGAGCTCAGATACGCAGTATTTT.